This TCR beta chain was retrieved from a study of CD8 T cells in Susac syndrome. Sequencing targeted TCR beta in T cells from blood (CD8+ and CD4+). TEMRA cells were enriched by FACS, while CD8+ and CD4+ T cells were obtained through a negative isolation that was performed magnetically. Trimming cost V 1 base and J 2 bases; bases outside gene matches: 9. This CDR3 has 17 residues. Per the germline V gene, CDR1 is SQVTM and CDR2 is ANQGSEA. The study's findings and limits: As acknowledged by the study, its TCR sequencing and HLA analysis included a relatively small number of individuals.

As to this clonotype: Its antigen is unidentified.

About 0.5 to 1 ug RNA was reverse transcribed with random hexamers. It was immunoSEQ multiplex PCR that amplified TCR beta CDR3 across 54 Vbeta and 13 Jbeta. Using its own MiXCR run on the immunoSEQ multiplex PCR reads, TCRdb lists one record per CDR3 protein. In the table there are some 300,000 distinct CDR3 sequences, roughly 84% of which are singletons. The chain joins TRBV29-1 to TRBJ2-2, with 8 bases aligning to TRBD1. The sample comprised CD8+ T cells from PBMCs. The clonotype comes from a human donor with multiple sclerosis. CDR3 DNA sequence: TGCAGCGTTGAAGTTGGGACAGGCGGATTAAACACCGGGGAGCTGTTTTTT. Its protein product is CSVEVGTGGLNTGELFF.